The clone carrying this T cell receptor beta chain was seen only a few times. Antigen specificity is unknown. In the PCR, 60 Vbeta and 13 Jbeta primers were used. Assay: immunoSEQ multiplex PCR; the TCRdb copy retains only in-frame clones and omits some. Found here are 130,000 or so clones, more than 8% of them singletons; the top ten hold around 5.5%. The sample originates from a study of cytomegalovirus exposure and HLA in healthy donors. General study findings and limits: In an earlier analysis, about 87% or about 30%: the productive usage of most TCR beta V segments. Donors were assumed by presence/absence analyses to have roughly uniform sequencing depth. In a later analysis, parvovirus B19, influenza, CMV and Epstein-Barr virus appeared linked to several top co-occurrence clusters.

The CDR3 totals 16 residues. V lost 0 bases, J lost 2 bases, and 14 bases lay in between. Germline values: CDR1 SGHDT, CDR2 YYEEEE. The sequencing input was PBMCs. The origin of this receptor is a man aged 35-49 years in good health and CMV-seronegative. The chain employs TRBV5-6 and TRBJ2-5; the D gene is possibly TRBD1 (6 bases). In DNA, the CDR3 is TGTGCCAGCAGCTTGGGGCCCTCACAGGGACAAGAGACCCAGTACTTC. Translated, it gives CASSLGPSQGQETQYF.